A selection of T cell receptor beta chains follows, all from one sample in a study of CD8 T cells in Susac syndrome. TCRdb ran MiXCR on the immunoSEQ multiplex PCR reads and lists one entry per CDR3 protein. There are about 200,000 distinct CDR3 sequences in the sample; roughly 92% occur only once, and 0.1% lies in the top ten. Sequencing input: CD4+ T cells from PBMCs. These receptors all come from a human donor in good health. The CDR3 runs from the conserved cysteine through the conserved F or W. Each record gives: J gene, V gene, CDR3 protein.

>TRBJ1-2|TRBV24-1
CATSDRTGEGYGYTF
>TRBJ1-1|TRBV29-1
CSVITGTKNTEAFF
>TRBJ1-1|TRBV2
CASTGGRLNTEAFF
>TRBJ2-5|TRBV3-1
CASSHDTQYF
>TRBJ1-2|TRBV28
CASRIGTDYGYTF
>TRBJ2-6|TRBV3-1
CASSQVMAGGSGANVLTF
>TRBJ2-3|TRBV7-3
CASSSNLVDETQYF
>TRBJ1-5|TRBV12-3/TRBV12-4
CASRRGTSVNQPQHF
>TRBJ2-5|TRBV29-1
CSVVIAGDYEETQYF
>TRBJ2-2|TRBV28
CASSHSGPGELFF
>TRBJ2-1|TRBV19
CASTPPGRDSYNEQFF
>TRBJ2-2|TRBV11-3
CASSYGAAGELFF
>TRBJ1-3|TRBV29-1
CSVESFLGNTIYF
>TRBJ1-3|TRBV7-6
CASSFGLPSGNTIYF
>TRBJ1-6|TRBV18
CASSPDLGSPLHF
>TRBJ2-5|TRBV10-3
CAISPQGAGQETQYF
>TRBJ2-1|TRBV9
CASSATGTSNEQFF
>TRBJ2-1|TRBV3-1
CASSGPSGFNEQFF
>TRBJ1-5|TRBV7-2
CASSLANGVQPQHF
>TRBJ2-3|TRBV7-9
CASSLAQTLDTQYF
>TRBJ2-2|TRBV7-2
CASSLGTGTGATGELFF
>TRBJ1-6|TRBV28
CASRNGRVSYNSPLHF
>TRBJ1-5|TRBV9
CASSVAGGSNQPQHF
>TRBJ1-2|TRBV7-2
CASSSKRGSYTF
>TRBJ1-2|TRBV14
CASSQDSGRSHGYTF
>TRBJ1-3|TRBV6-5
CASSYSTVSGNTIYF
>TRBJ2-1|TRBV14
CASSLRTLQSNEQFF
>TRBJ2-6|TRBV5-1
CASRRVGTSGANVLTF
>TRBJ1-1|TRBV4-1
CASSPRINTEAFF
>TRBJ2-3|TRBV29-1
CSVDPGSDTQYF
>TRBJ1-2|TRBV5-1
CASSDGTGGNYGYTF
>TRBJ2-1|TRBV29-1
CSVEFRDRTYNEQFF
>TRBJ1-1|TRBV6-2/TRBV6-3
CASSYRGQGRRAFF
>TRBJ2-2|TRBV6-1
CASSAGQPPRTGELFF
>TRBJ2-1|TRBV18
CASSPSTSGGAYNEQFF